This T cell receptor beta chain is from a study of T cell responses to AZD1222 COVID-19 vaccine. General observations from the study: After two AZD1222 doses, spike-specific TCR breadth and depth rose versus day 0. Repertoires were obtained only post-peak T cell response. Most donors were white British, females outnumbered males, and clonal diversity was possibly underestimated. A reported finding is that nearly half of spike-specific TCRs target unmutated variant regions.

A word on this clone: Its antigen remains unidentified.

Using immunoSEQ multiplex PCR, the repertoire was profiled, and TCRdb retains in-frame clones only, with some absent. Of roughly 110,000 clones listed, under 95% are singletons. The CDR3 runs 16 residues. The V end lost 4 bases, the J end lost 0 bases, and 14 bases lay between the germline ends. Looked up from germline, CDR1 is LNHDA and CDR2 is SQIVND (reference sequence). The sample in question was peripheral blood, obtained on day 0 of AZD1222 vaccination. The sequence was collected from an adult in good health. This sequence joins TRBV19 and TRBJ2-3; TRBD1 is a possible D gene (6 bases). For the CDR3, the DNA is TGTGCCAGTAGTAACAAAGGGGGTTCTAGCACAGATACGCAGTATTTT. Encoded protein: CASSNKGGSSTDTQYF.